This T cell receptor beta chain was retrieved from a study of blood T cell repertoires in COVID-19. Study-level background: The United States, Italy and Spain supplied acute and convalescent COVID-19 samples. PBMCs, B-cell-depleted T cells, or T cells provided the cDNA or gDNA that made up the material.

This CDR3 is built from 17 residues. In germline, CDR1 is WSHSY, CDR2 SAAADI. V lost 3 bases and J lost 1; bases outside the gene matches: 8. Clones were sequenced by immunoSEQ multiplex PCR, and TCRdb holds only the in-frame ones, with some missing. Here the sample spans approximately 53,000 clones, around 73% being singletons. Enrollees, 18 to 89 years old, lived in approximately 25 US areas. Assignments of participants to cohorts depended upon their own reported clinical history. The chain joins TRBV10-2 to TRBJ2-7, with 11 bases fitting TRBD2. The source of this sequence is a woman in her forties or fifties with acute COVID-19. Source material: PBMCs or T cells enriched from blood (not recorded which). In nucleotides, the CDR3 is TGCGCCAGCAGTGAAGGTCGACTAGCGGGGCGATCCTACGAGCAGTACTTC. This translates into CASSEGRLAGRSYEQYF.